This T cell receptor beta chain was obtained from a study of T cells after yellow fever vaccination. Study-level results: Post-booster reappearance was seen for most primary-vaccination clones (about 96% CD4, 75% to 90% CD8).

Germline V gene sequence: CDR1 DFQATT, CDR2 SNEGSKA (reference sequence). The junction had 9 bases not matched to a gene; V was cut back by 0 bases and J by 7 bases. CDR3 size: 16 residues. Making TCR cDNA involved 5'RACE template switching, which added UMIs and a universal primer site. In TCRdb, the 5' RACE reads were re-called with MiXCR into one record per CDR3 protein. The sample holds approximately 330,000 distinct CDR3 sequences, around an eighth seen once. This clonotype was recorded a few times. Its specificity is not known. This receptor was identified in a man younger than 35 who received the YFV17D yellow fever vaccine. The material was CD4+ T cells sorted from PBMCs, obtained 15 days after the yellow fever booster vaccination. This sequence joins TRBV20-1 and TRBJ1-2; 12 bases agree with TRBD1. CDR3: CSAREGSRDRGLGYTF. CDR3 DNA: TGCAGTGCTAGAGAGGGGTCCCGGGACAGGGGGCTTGGCTACACCTTC.